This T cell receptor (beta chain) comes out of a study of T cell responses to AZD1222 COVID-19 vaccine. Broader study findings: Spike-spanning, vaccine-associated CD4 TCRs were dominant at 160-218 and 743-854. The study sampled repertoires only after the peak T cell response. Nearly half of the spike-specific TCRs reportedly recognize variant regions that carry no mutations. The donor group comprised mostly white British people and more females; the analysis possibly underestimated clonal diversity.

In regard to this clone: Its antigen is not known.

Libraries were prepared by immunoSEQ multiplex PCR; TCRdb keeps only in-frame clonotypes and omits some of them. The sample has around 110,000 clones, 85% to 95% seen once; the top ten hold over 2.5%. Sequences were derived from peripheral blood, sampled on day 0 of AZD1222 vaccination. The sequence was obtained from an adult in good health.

CDR3: CASSVLGASGELFF. For the CDR3, the DNA is TGTGCCAGTAGTGTCCTCGGGGCCTCCGGGGAGCTGTTTTTT. The chain links TRBV19 to TRBJ2-2; D tentatively reads TRBD1 or TRBD2 (5 bases each). With 5 bases removed from V and 6 bases from J, the gap between germline ends came to 13 bases. The CDR3 loop spans 14 amino acids. The V gene's germline CDR1 is LNHDA and CDR2 SQIVND (reference sequence).